These 17 T cell receptor beta chains share one sample of origin, sequenced in a study of PD-1 blockade in mismatch repair-deficient tumors. TCRdb's copy holds only in-frame clones and misses some; the assay was immunoSEQ multiplex PCR. The sample lists around 100,000 clones; about 80% were seen once. This specimen was peripheral blood, taken just over 59 weeks after starting pembrolizumab. Receptors originate from an adult with mismatch repair-deficient cancer.

This clone was seen only once. V is TRBV19 and J is TRBJ2-5, with TRBD1 matching over 8 bases. The closer fit of TRBJ2-7 to the DNA end suggests the J call may be wrong. The CDR3 runs to 17 residues. The V gene's germline CDR1 is LNHDA and CDR2 SQIVND (reference sequence). CDR3 sequence (DNA): TGTGCCAGTAGCCGGACAGGGAATCCCTTCGACTCCTACGAGCAGTACTTC. This gives the protein CASSRTGNPFDSYEQYF.

The chain carries TRBV15 and TRBJ1-4; possibly TRBD1 for D (6 bases). The CDR3 has 16 residues. Trimming left V 1 base short and J 7 bases short, with 16 bases between. Germline CDR1 and CDR2: LNHNV and YYDKDF (reference sequence). This CDR3 reads CATSRVSGRGSEKLFF. The DNA for the CDR3 is TGTGCCACCAGCAGAGTTTCAGGCAGGGGTTCTGAAAAACTGTTTTTT.

This clone was found a few times. This sequence joins TRBV9 and TRBJ2-4; a weak D match, TRBD2 (5 bases). The V and J ends lost 4 bases and 9 bases respectively, with 23 bases between them. Germline values: CDR1 SGDLS, CDR2 YYNGEE. The CDR3 totals 16 residues. CDR3 amino acids: CASSRRSVPTEGIQYF. CDR3 nucleotide sequence: TGTGCCAGCAGCCGCCGTAGCGTTCCCACCGAGGGCATTCAGTACTTC.

The chain employs TRBV10-1 and TRBJ2-1; TRBD2 agrees at 15 bases. Germline CDR1 WNHNN, CDR2 SYGVQD (reference sequence). The CDR3 has 20 residues. The J segment lost 2 bases and the V segment lost 8 bases, leaving 16 bases of the junction unmatched. The CDR3 DNA follows: TGCGCCAGCCTACAACAGGATCCCGGGACTAGCGGGGGGACCTACAATGAGCAGTTCTTC. Protein: CASLQQDPGTSGGTYNEQFF.

This clone has more than one count but fewer than ten. A read error may produce the germline difference seen at one junction end. V usage is TRBV7-7 and J usage is TRBJ2-7; 8 bases match TRBD1. Per the germline V gene, CDR1 is SSHAT and CDR2 is FNYEAQ (reference sequence). The length of the CDR3 is 14 residues. The CDR3 protein is CASSFGQGDYEQYF. The CDR3 DNA follows: TGTGCTAGCAGCTTTGGACAGGGAGACTACGAGCAGTACTTC.

V usage is TRBV4-1 and J usage is TRBJ2-4, with D maybe TRBD1 (5 bases). In germline, CDR1 is MGHRA, CDR2 YSYEKL. This CDR3 comprises 15 residues. V lost 0 bases and J 4 bases, leaving 10 bases between the germline ends. For the CDR3, the DNA is TGCGCCAGCAGCCAAGAGACAGTATCTAAAAACATTCAGTACTTC. It specifies CASSQETVSKNIQYF.

V is TRBV23-1 and J is TRBJ2-4, with TRBD1 identical over 7 bases. TRBV23-1 has ORF status, its function being uncertain. After removal of 11 bases from V and 3 bases from J, the junction contained 10 bases not matched to a gene. The CDR3 is 14 residues long. As DNA, the CDR3 is TGCGCCGGTTGCAAGGGGGCAGGCAAAAACATTCAGTACTTC. It is translated as CAGCKGAGKNIQYF.

Concerning this clone: At one end the junction does not follow the germline gene, possibly because of a read error. The chain carries TRBV2 and TRBJ2-7; 9 bases map to TRBD1. Germline assignment: CDR1 SNHLY and CDR2 FYNNEI. The CDR3 loop spans 14 amino acids. The CDR3 region has the DNA TGTGCCAGCTGTGACAGGGGGTCCTCCGACGAGCAGTACTTC. As protein: CASCDRGSSDEQYF.

The table lists this clone with a count of one. The rearrangement joins TRBV5-5 to TRBJ1-5; D gene unclear. Germline V gives CDR1 SGHKS, CDR2 YYEKEE (reference sequence). CDR3 size: 13 residues. V lost 4 bases to trimming and J lost 3 bases, with 8 bases between them. Here the CDR3 reads CASSPYLNQPQHF. CDR3 DNA: TGTGCCAGCAGCCCCTACCTCAATCAGCCCCAGCATTTT.

A word on this clone: Its ends do not fully match the called genes, so a read error is possible. The chain couples TRBV5-1 to TRBJ2-2, with D possibly matching TRBD2 (5 bases). The CDR3 spans 15 residues. In germline, CDR1 is SGHRS, CDR2 YFSETQ. Written as DNA, the CDR3 is TGCGCCAGCAGCTTGGGGGAGCTATCCACCCGGGAGCTGTTTTTT. This codes for CASSLGELSTRELFF.

Only one count was recorded for this clone. The rearrangement uses TRBV7-8 and TRBJ1-4; no reliable D call. Germline V gene data show CDR1 as SGHVS and CDR2 as FQNEAQ. The CDR3 covers 14 residues. The V gene lost 5 bases and the J gene lost 7 bases, with 14 bases spanning the gap. CDR3 sequence (DNA): TGTGCCAGCAGCCCCTTTTCTCGCCTTGAAAAACTGTTTTTT. Translating gives CASSPFSRLEKLFF.

The chain employs TRBV19 and TRBJ1-1, with 7 bases fitting TRBD1. V lost 3 bases, J lost 4 bases, and 2 bases stayed unmatched. Germline values: CDR1 LNHDA, CDR2 SQIVND (reference sequence). This CDR3 is built from 13 residues. CDR3 residues: CASSITGVTEAFF. CDR3 DNA: TGTGCCAGTAGTATCACAGGGGTCACTGAAGCTTTCTTT. Filled out from reference TRBV19 and TRBJ1-1, the complete variable domain reads DGGITQSPKYLFRKEGQNVTLSCEQNLNHDAMYWYRQDPGQGLRLIYYSQIVNDFQKGDIAEGYSVSREKKESFPLTVTSAQKNPTAFYLCASSITGVTEAFFGQGTRLTVV.

The CDR3 DNA reads as TGTGCCAGCAGTTACGACAGGGGCACTGAAGCTTTCTTT. Amino acids: CASSYDRGTEAFF. This chain links TRBV6-6 with TRBJ1-1; TRBD1 aligns across 8 bases. This CDR3 has 13 amino acids. V shed 2 bases, J shed 4 bases, and the junction held 0 bases outside the gene matches. Germline CDR1 MNHNY, CDR2 SVGAGI (reference sequence).

This clone has a handful of counts. This sequence joins TRBV12-5 and TRBJ1-5, with D hard to call. Trimming shortened V by 2 bases and J by 11 bases, and 19 bases separated the two germline ends. The CDR3 spans 15 residues. CDR1 and CDR2 from the germline V gene are LGHNT and FRNRAP. CDR3 sequence (DNA): TGTGCTAGTGGTTTGTCAATAGGTTCGGCTTGGGCCCAGCATTTT. As protein: CASGLSIGSAWAQHF. The whole variable domain, filled in from reference TRBV12-5 and TRBJ1-5, reads DARVTQTPRHKVTEMGQEVTMRCQPILGHNTVFWYRQTMMQGLELLAYFRNRAPLDDSGMPKDRFSAEMPDATLATLKIQPSEPRDSAVYFCASGLSIGSAWAQHFGDGTRLSIL.

This clone was picked up one time. The V gene is TRBV4-1, the J gene TRBJ1-5; D gene ambiguous. V was shortened by 2 bases and J by 3 bases, with 8 bases between the two germline ends. Germline V gene lookup returns CDR1 MGHRA and CDR2 YSYEKL. The CDR3 spans 14 residues. The CDR3 sequence: CASSQSNTNQPQHF. CDR3 nucleotides: TGCGCCAGCAGCCAATCAAACACCAATCAGCCCCAGCATTTT.

This clone was seen a single time. The gene calls are TRBV28 and TRBJ2-3, with D unclear. The V gene's germline CDR1 is MDHEN and CDR2 SYDVKM. The CDR3 contains 14 residues. Trimming removed 0 bases at V and 4 bases at J, with 8 bases between. CDR3 protein: CASSLWLGPDTQYF. For the CDR3, the DNA is TGTGCCAGCAGTTTATGGCTAGGGCCAGATACGCAGTATTTT.

The gene calls are TRBV7-8 and TRBJ1-2; tentatively, D is TRBD1 (6 bases). Trimming pared 3 bases from V and 1 base from J, leaving 6 bases between. Looked up from germline, CDR1 is SGHVS and CDR2 is FQNEAQ. The CDR3 sequence is 13 residues long. The chain's CDR3 is CASSLDSNYGYTF. The CDR3 DNA is TGTGCCAGCAGCTTGGACAGTAACTATGGCTACACCTTC.